The next 8 T cell receptor beta chains were all read from a single sample in a study of T-cell memory formation after mild COVID-19. TCRdb reanalysed the 5' RACE reads using MiXCR and keeps one entry per CDR3 protein. The sample has about 400,000 distinct CDR3 sequences, about 25% seen once. Sequences were obtained from PBMCs or a T cell subset sorted from them (not recorded which). These TCRs come from an adult woman who had mild COVID-19 (a few samples of this study predate the infection). Cell type and time point are not known.

A few counts support this clonotype. V gene TRBV4-2 combines with J gene TRBJ1-5, with 7 bases matching TRBD1. This CDR3 is built from 14 residues. V was clipped by 4 bases and J by 4 bases; unmatched bases: 4. The germline gives CDR1 LGHNA, CDR2 YNFKEQ. CDR3 residues: CASSRTGENQPQHF. CDR3 nucleotides: TGTGCCAGCAGCCGAACAGGGGAAAATCAGCCCCAGCATTTT.

This clonotype has only a few counts. The chain uses TRBV7-9 and TRBJ2-5; D remains unclear. V lost 5 bases, J lost 4 bases, and 8 bases lay in between. Germline values: CDR1 SEHNR, CDR2 FQNEAQ (reference sequence). This CDR3 spans 12 amino acids. CDR3 loop: CASSRWGETQYF. The DNA of the CDR3 is TGTGCCAGCAGCCGTTGGGGAGAGACCCAGTACTTC. Looking up the rest from reference TRBV7-9 and TRBJ2-5 gives the full variable domain: DTGVSQNPRHKITKRGQNVTFRCDPISEHNRLYWYRQTLGQGPEFLTYFQNEAQLEKSRLLSDRFSAERPKGSFSTLEIQRTEQGDSAMYLCASSRWGETQYFGPGTRLLVL.

The rearrangement joins TRBV5-1 to TRBJ1-6; TRBD1 aligns across 7 bases. This CDR3 is built from 16 residues. The J segment lost 7 bases and the V segment lost 4 bases, leaving 11 bases of the junction unmatched. Germline CDR1 is SGHRS and CDR2 is YFSETQ. As DNA, the CDR3 is TGCGCCAGCAGCCCTGAGGGGGCGCCGCAAAATTCACCCCTCCACTTT. It codes for CASSPEGAPQNSPLHF.

This clonotype was observed a handful of times. The rearrangement joins TRBV5-1 to TRBJ1-3; D perhaps matches TRBD1 (5 bases). The germline V and J ends were trimmed by 7 bases and 0 bases, with 14 bases remaining between them. The germline gives CDR1 SGHRS, CDR2 YFSETQ. The CDR3 sequence is 15 residues long. Written as DNA, the CDR3 is TGCGCCAGCTCTCTCGGGGCCTCCTCTGGAAACACCATATATTTT. Protein: CASSLGASSGNTIYF. Looking up the rest from reference TRBV5-1 and TRBJ1-3 gives the full variable domain: KAGVTQTPRYLIKTRGQQVTLSCSPISGHRSVSWYQQTPGQGLQFLFEYFSETQRNKGNFPGRFSGRQFSNSRSEMNVSTLELGDSALYLCASSLGASSGNTIYFGEGSWLTVV.

In this sample, this clonotype turned up a few times. The rearrangement uses TRBV29-1 and TRBJ2-4; weak D call: TRBD2 (7 bases). Deletions cut 3 bases from V and 6 bases from J, with 15 bases between. CDR3 length: 14 residues. Germline-derived CDR1 and CDR2 are SQVTM and ANQGSEA. The CDR3 coding sequence is TGCAGCGTTGAGGAGGGGGGGGTCGGAAACATTCAGTACTTC. Its translation is CSVEEGGVGNIQYF.

The CDR3 DNA is TGTGCCAGCAGTTCTCTGGCGGGAGGGCCGCGTGGGACCCAGTACTTC. This sequence encodes CASSSLAGGPRGTQYF. The gene calls are TRBV28 and TRBJ2-5; 9 bases match TRBD2. The CDR3 extends over 16 amino acids. J lost 7 bases, V lost 4 bases, and 13 bases had no gene match. The V gene's germline CDR1 is MDHEN and CDR2 SYDVKM.

In nucleotides, the CDR3 is TGTGCCAGTAGGTACAGGGGGCCTATCAATGAGCAGTTCTTC. Protein: CASRYRGPINEQFF. The J gene is TRBJ2-1, the V gene TRBV19; 9 nucleotides align to TRBD1. CDR3 length: 14 residues. The trim removed 6 bases at V and 6 bases at J, leaving 6 bases unmatched. Germline CDR1 and CDR2: LNHDA and SQIVND (reference sequence).

This clonotype was observed a few times. This chain connects TRBV5-1 to TRBJ2-3; TRBD1 might be the D (7 bases). This CDR3 spans 16 amino acids. V gave up 5 bases and J gave up 0 bases, with 16 bases separating them. Germline V gene data show CDR1 as SGHRS and CDR2 as YFSETQ. DNA for the CDR3: TGCGCCAGCAGATTTACCGCGGGACAGAGCACAGATACGCAGTATTTT. Translating gives CASRFTAGQSTDTQYF.